The present TCR beta chain was sequenced within a study of shared clonotypes between healthy human individuals. For this clone: What it binds is unknown.

Germline V gives CDR1 MGHRA, CDR2 YSYEKL. The CDR3 is 15 residues long. V dropped 4 bases and J dropped 2 bases, with 15 bases sitting between them. Whole-study results and caveats: Generation probabilities were higher for clonotypes shared across all four sorted-subset donors than for unshared ones.

Using immunoSEQ multiplex PCR, the repertoire was profiled, and TCRdb retains in-frame clones only, with some absent. The sample holds around 1,000,000 clones; around 77% are singletons and the top ten take 0.89%. The chain joins TRBV4-1 to TRBJ2-7, with D tentatively TRBD2 (6 bases). Material: memory CD4+ T cells from PBMCs. Noted subset: CD45RA-negative fraction. The TCR originated in a man between 18 and 29 years old in good health. Some clones in this sample may be carry-over from other donors' samples. The CDR3: CASSPPRGRPYEQYF. The CDR3 DNA reads as TGCGCCAGCAGCCCTCCTCGGGGGAGGCCCTACGAGCAGTACTTC.